A single sample gave rise to the 2 T cell receptor beta chains below, sequenced in a study of T-cell memory formation after mild COVID-19. TCRdb itself ran the 5' RACE reads through MiXCR, one entry per CDR3 protein. The sample gives 300,000 to 400,000 distinct CDR3 sequences, 15% to 20% of which show up once; 20% to 25% is in the top ten. Material: PBMCs or a T cell subset sorted from them (not recorded which). Source of these receptors: a man younger than 35 who had mild COVID-19 (a few samples of this study predate the infection). Cell type and time point are not known.

The chain uses TRBV6-2 or TRBV6-3 and TRBJ2-7; 8 bases fit TRBD1. V shed 6 bases, J shed 0 bases, and the junction held 7 bases outside the gene matches. From germline, CDR1 is MNHEY and CDR2 SVGEGT. CDR3 length: 15 amino acids. CDR3 loop: CASRFGQGSSYEQYF. The DNA of the CDR3 is TGTGCCAGCAGATTCGGACAGGGCAGCTCCTACGAGCAGTACTTC.

The table lists this clonotype with many counts. This sequence joins TRBV2 and TRBJ2-7; TRBD1 is a possible D gene (6 bases). The CDR3 is made up of 14 amino acids. V lost 3 bases, J lost 2 bases, and 11 bases lay in between. Looked up from germline, CDR1 is SNHLY and CDR2 is FYNNEI. CDR3 in amino acids: CASSEGHGTYEQYV. CDR3 in DNA: TGTGCCAGCAGTGAGGGACACGGCACCTACGAGCAGTACGTC.